Below are 7 T cell receptor beta chains sequenced from a single sample in a study of breast tumors, draining lymph nodes, adjacent tissues. Breast cancer patients provided tissue from their axillary draining lymph nodes. Using its own MiXCR run on the multiplex PCR reads, TCRdb lists one record per CDR3 protein. The table lists approximately 210,000 distinct CDR3 sequences, 32% of them singletons. Sequences were obtained from axillary lymph node tissue. These receptors were obtained from a female donor with breast cancer. Some clones in this sample may be carry-over from other donors' samples.

At least ten counts were recorded for this clonotype. V is TRBV10-3 and J is TRBJ2-2; 8 bases fit TRBD1. CDR3 length: 16 residues. CDR1 ENHRY and CDR2 SYGVKD come from the germline V gene. V gave up 5 bases and J gave up 1 base; unmatched junction bases: 6. The CDR3 region has the DNA TGTGCCATCAGTTTGACAGGGGCGAAGAACACCGGGGAGCTGTTTTTT. As protein: CAISLTGAKNTGELFF.

The table lists this clonotype with a count of one. The chain couples TRBV5-1 to TRBJ1-1; no firm D call. Looked up from germline, CDR1 is SGHRS and CDR2 is YFSETQ. This CDR3 has 15 residues. Trimming removed 7 bases from V and 1 base from J, with 17 bases in between. The CDR3 region is CASGYVVLGNTEAFF. The CDR3 nucleotides read TGCGCCAGCGGCTACGTCGTCCTGGGGAACACTGAAGCTTTCTTT.

There are a few counts of this clonotype. The V and J genes are TRBV6-2 or TRBV6-3 and TRBJ2-1; the D gene is possibly TRBD2 (5 bases). Deletions cut 5 bases from V and 7 bases from J, with 9 bases between. The CDR3 spans 12 residues. CDR1 and CDR2 from the germline V gene are MNHEY and SVGEGT. The CDR3 spells CASSHPGNEQFF. The CDR3, as DNA: TGTGCCAGCAGTCACCCGGGGAATGAGCAGTTCTTC.

This chain uses TRBV5-1 with TRBJ2-3, with a tentative D call TRBD2 (6 bases). Trimming pared 3 bases from V and 4 bases from J, leaving 12 bases between. CDR3 length equals 14 residues. The germline V gene encodes CDR1 SGHRS and CDR2 YFSETQ. CDR3 nucleotide sequence: TGCGCCAGCAGCTCGGGTAGCGGTTCAGATACGCAGTATTTT. Translating it yields CASSSGSGSDTQYF.

With respect to this clonotype: A much larger clonotype is one base distant, so this may be a read error. The chain employs TRBV19 and TRBJ2-3, with 15 nucleotides matching TRBD2. CDR1 is LNHDA and CDR2 is SQIVND in the germline V gene (reference sequence). The CDR3 extends over 20 amino acids. The CDR3 region has the DNA TGTGCCAGTAGTAAGGGACTAGCGGGAGGCCGGCCGGTAAGCACAGCTACGCAGTATTTT. Protein sequence: CASSKGLAGGRPVSTATQYF.

This clonotype was detected many times. The V and J genes are TRBV15 and TRBJ2-5, with D unresolved. Trimming stripped 3 bases from V and 0 bases from J, with 11 bases between. This CDR3 spans 15 amino acids. Germline V gene sequence: CDR1 LNHNV, CDR2 YYDKDF (reference sequence). The CDR3 is CATSRPQRYQETQYF. DNA of the CDR3: TGTGCCACCAGCAGGCCCCAGCGTTACCAAGAGACCCAGTACTTC.

This sequence joins TRBV6-1 and TRBJ1-6; D remains ambiguous. The CDR3 spans 13 residues. Germline V lookup: CDR1 MNHNS, CDR2 SASEGT. Trimming stripped 8 bases from V and 10 bases from J, with 15 bases between. The CDR3 reads CASHSTGRSPLHF. The CDR3 nucleotides read TGTGCCAGCCATAGTACGGGGAGATCACCCCTCCACTTT.